Here is one T cell receptor (beta chain) with its context. The V end was cut by 6 bases, the J end by 9 bases, with 18 bases between. The germline gives CDR1 MNHEY, CDR2 SMNVEV (reference sequence). The CDR3 extends over 15 amino acids. This entry comes from a study of Graves' ophthalmopathy and Graves' hyperthyroidism. The overall study: Hyperthyroidism showing no ophthalmopathy within 18 months of follow-up was stable.

TCR beta CDR3 regions were amplified from RNA transcripts. Investigators did first-round RT-PCR with HTBI primers, then second-round multiplex PCR. TCRdb re-derived calls from the multiplex PCR reads in MiXCR, one entry per CDR3 protein. The profile shows some 1.1 million distinct CDR3 sequences, 36% of them singletons. Enrolled hyperthyroidism patients had a new diagnosis, a duration under 2 months, and an age of 18 to 65. Establishment of the diagnosis relied upon clinical symptoms, serum thyroxine, TRAb, thyroid ultrasound and orbital computed tomography. Sequenced: peripheral blood or thyroid tissue (not recorded which). V and J are TRBV27 and TRBJ1-6, with D tentatively TRBD1 (5 bases). The clonotype comes from an adult man with Graves' hyperthyroidism. The CDR3 bases are TGTGCCAGCAGCGGGGGGGGTTCGAAGAGTTCACCCCTCCACTTT. Translating it yields CASSGGGSKSSPLHF.